Detailed here is one T cell receptor beta chain. No antigen is known for it. Base quality data are lacking; no much larger clone is found one base away. The data originate from a study of blood T cell repertoires in COVID-19 (dated by TCRdb to 2020 to 2022). In terms of the full investigation: Samples covering the acute and convalescent phases of COVID-19 were provided by collaborators in the United States, Italy and Spain. The repertoires were released in a freely available public database meant as a resource for research on the immune response to SARS-CoV-2. HLA class I and class II types, where available, came from metadata supplied by the sample provider rather than from assay-based typing. Subjects who had been exposed to COVID-19, were actively infected with it, or had recovered from it provided the deeply sampled blood TCRbeta repertoires that made up the dataset. The sample metadata nearly always contained a de-identified subject ID, COVID-19 status, age in years and sex. The prospective study material was composed of cDNA or gDNA derived from T cells, B-cell-depleted T cells, or PBMCs. The samples were drawn from the first 160 participants of the ongoing ImmuneRACE study and from 950 to 1,500 subjects provided by 6 global collaborators. Beyond this particular receptor, the publication reports: The amount of clinical and demographic metadata varied by source and participant and was provided uncurated.

Participants in the prospective study were enrolled through a virtual design, were aged roughly 18 to 100 years, and lived in roughly 24 United States geographic areas. To assign participants to cohorts, the prospective study relied on clinical history that participants themselves reported in a screening survey and a study questionnaire. Recovered participants in ImmuneRACE Cohort 3 were defined as having two consecutive negative NP/OP PCR tests, clearance from a healthcare professional, or resolution of symptoms. In the prospective study, mobile phlebotomists collected whole blood, serum and a nasopharyngeal or oropharyngeal swab from each participant. Prospective study participants could optionally give additional blood draws and questionnaires over a roughly two-month period. Prospective study blood samples were shipped either frozen or at room temperature before DNA extraction. Reading the germline V gene gives CDR1 MNHEY and CDR2 SVGEGT. Trimming costs V 0 bases and J 6 bases, and their ends lie 9 bases apart. The CDR3 covers 13 residues, taking in both the cysteine and the valine. Solely the CDR3 DNA is kept, with 39 bases framed from the first base.

TCRbeta CDR3 regions were amplified from genomic DNA using the immunoSEQ Assay, a bias-controlled multiplex PCR. For the original study's pipeline: The number of nucleated cells in each sample was estimated by amplification of reference gene primers within the assay. To quantify the absolute abundance of each unique TCRbeta CDR3 rearrangement, sequence reads were collapsed and filtered. For each sample, productive Simpson clonality was calculated as the square root of Simpson's diversity index across productive rearrangements. The source is immuneACCESS, and TCRdb retained only in-frame sequences with V and J called. Part of the clones is not carried over; for the studies checked, unresolved V genes explain less than half of this, and the remainder is unexplained. Clone size and V and J calls were adopted from that table, with D and trimming inferred from the DNA. Here the sample has fewer than 200,000 clones; around four fifths occur a single time. The ten largest clones capture around 4.8% of the sample.

This clonotype was sampled from a woman between 45 and 65 years old who had recovered from COVID-19. The V gene is TRBV6-2 or TRBV6-3 and the J gene is TRBJ2-7; 5 matching bases give a weak D call of TRBD2. Sequencing was done on a sample of PBMCs or T cells enriched from blood (not recorded which). The CDR3 here reads CASSYSMAGEQYV. The DNA sequence reads TGTGCCAGCAGTTACTCGATGGCGGGCGAGCAGTACGTC.